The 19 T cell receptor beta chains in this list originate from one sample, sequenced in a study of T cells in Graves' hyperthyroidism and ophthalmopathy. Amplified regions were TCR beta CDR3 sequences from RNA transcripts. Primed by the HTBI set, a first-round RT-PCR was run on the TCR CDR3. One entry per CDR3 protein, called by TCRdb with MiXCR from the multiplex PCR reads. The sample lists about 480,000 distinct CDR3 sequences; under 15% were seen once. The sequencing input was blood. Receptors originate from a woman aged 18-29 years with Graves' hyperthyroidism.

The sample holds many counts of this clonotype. The CDR3 loop reads CASSQTVQETQYF. DNA for the CDR3: TGTGCCAGCAGCCAGACAGTGCAAGAGACCCAGTACTTC. V is TRBV14 and J is TRBJ2-5, with TRBD1 as a possible D gene (5 bases). Germline CDR1 SGHDN, CDR2 FVKESK. V shed 3 bases and J shed 2 bases, with 7 bases lying between them. This CDR3 region has 13 residues.

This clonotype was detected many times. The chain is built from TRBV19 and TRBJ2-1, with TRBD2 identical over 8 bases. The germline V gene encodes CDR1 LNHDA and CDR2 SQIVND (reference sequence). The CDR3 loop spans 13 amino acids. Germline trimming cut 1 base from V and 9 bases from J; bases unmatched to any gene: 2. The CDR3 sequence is CASSIGSGIEQFF. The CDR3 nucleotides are TGTGCCAGTAGTATAGGTAGCGGGATTGAGCAGTTCTTC.

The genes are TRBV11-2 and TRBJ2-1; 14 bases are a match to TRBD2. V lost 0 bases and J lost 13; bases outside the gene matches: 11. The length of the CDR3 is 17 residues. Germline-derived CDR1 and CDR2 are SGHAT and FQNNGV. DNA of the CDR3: TGTGCCAGCAGCTTAGATCGGGCGGGGACTAGCGGGAGAGATCAGTTCTTC. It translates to CASSLDRAGTSGRDQFF.

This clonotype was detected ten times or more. CDR3 protein: CASSKEVSSYNEQFF. CDR3 nucleotides: TGTGCCAGCAGCAAGGAGGTTAGCTCCTACAATGAGCAGTTCTTC. The genes are TRBV7-3 and TRBJ2-1; D perhaps matches TRBD2 (5 bases). Trimming took off 5 bases at V and 0 bases at J, with 11 bases between the two ends. The CDR3 is made up of 15 amino acids. Germline-derived CDR1 and CDR2 are SGHTA and FQGTGA.

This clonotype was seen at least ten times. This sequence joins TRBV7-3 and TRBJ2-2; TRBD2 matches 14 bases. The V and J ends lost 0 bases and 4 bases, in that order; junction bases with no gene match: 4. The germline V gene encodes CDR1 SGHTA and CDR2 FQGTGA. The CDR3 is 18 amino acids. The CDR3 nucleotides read TGTGCCAGCAGCTTAACCGGGACTAGCGGGAGTGTCACCGGGGAGCTGTTTTTT. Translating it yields CASSLTGTSGSVTGELFF.

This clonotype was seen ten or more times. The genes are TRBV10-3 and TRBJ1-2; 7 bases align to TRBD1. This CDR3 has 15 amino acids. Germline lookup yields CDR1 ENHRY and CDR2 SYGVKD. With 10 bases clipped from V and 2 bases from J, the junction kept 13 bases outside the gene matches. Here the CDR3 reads CATGREGAKNYGYTF. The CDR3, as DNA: TGTGCCACTGGGAGAGAGGGGGCAAAGAACTATGGCTACACCTTC.

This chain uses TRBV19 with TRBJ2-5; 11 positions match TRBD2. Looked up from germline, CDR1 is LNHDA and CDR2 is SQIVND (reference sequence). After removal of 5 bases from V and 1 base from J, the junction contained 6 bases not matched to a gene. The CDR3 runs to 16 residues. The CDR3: CASSLSGTSGQETQYF. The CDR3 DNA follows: TGTGCCAGTAGTTTGTCCGGGACTAGCGGCCAAGAGACCCAGTACTTC.

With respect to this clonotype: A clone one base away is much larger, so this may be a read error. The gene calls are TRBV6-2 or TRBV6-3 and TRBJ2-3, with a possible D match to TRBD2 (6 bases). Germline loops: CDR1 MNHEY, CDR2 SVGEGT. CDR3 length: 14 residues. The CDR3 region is CASTKEEGRDPQYF. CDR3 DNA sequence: TGTGCCAGCACCAAAGAGGAGGGTAGAGATCCGCAGTATTTT.

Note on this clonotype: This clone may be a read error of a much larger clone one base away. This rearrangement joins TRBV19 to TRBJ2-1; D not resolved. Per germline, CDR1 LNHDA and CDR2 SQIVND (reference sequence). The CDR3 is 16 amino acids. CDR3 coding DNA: TGTGCCAGTAGTATGTCCAGGCGTGTCTCCTACAATGAGCCGTTCTTC. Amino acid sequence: CASSMSRRVSYNEPFF.

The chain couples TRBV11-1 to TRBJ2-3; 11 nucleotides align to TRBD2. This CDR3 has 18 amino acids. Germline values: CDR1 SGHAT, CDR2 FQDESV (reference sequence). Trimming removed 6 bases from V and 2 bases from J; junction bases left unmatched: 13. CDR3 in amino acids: CASRPVASGRWNTDTQYF. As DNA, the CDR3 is TGTGCCAGCAGACCCGTGGCTAGCGGGAGGTGGAACACAGATACGCAGTATTTT. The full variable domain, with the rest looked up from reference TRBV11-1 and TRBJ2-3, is EAEVAQSPRYKITEKSQAVAFWCDPISGHATLYWYRQILGQGPELLVQFQDESVVDDSQLPKDRFSAERLKGVDSTLKIQPAELGDSAMYLCASRPVASGRWNTDTQYFGPGTRLTVL.

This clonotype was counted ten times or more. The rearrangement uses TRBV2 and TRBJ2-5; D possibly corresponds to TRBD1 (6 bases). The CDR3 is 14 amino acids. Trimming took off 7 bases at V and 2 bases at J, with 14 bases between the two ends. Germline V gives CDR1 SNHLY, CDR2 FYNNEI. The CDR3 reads CASKIQGPQETQYF. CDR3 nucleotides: TGTGCCAGCAAGATACAGGGCCCACAAGAGACCCAGTACTTC.

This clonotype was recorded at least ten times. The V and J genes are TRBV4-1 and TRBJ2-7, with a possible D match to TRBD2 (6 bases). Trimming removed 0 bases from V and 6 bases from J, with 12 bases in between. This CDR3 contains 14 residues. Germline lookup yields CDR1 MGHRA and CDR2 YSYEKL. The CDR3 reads CASSQDRWGVEQYF. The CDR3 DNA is TGCGCCAGCAGCCAAGACCGTTGGGGGGTCGAGCAGTACTTC.

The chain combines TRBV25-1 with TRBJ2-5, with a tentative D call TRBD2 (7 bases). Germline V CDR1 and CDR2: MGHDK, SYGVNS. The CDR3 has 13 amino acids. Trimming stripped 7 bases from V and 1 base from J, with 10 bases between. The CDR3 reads CASTGGAQETQYF. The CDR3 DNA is TGTGCCAGCACTGGGGGGGCCCAAGAGACCCAGTACTTC.

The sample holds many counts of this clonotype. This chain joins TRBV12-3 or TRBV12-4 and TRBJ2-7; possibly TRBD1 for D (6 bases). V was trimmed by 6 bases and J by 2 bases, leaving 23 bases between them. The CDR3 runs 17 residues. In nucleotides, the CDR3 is TGTGCCAGCAGCACGCGACTACCTCGGACAGATACCTACGAGCAGTACTTC. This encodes CASSTRLPRTDTYEQYF.

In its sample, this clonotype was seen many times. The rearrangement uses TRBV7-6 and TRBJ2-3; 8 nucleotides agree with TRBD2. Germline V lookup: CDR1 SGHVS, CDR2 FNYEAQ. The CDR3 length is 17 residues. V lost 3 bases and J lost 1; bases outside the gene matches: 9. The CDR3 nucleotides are TGTGCCAGCAGCTTTACTGTGGGACTAGAAGGCACAGATACGCAGTATTTT. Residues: CASSFTVGLEGTDTQYF.

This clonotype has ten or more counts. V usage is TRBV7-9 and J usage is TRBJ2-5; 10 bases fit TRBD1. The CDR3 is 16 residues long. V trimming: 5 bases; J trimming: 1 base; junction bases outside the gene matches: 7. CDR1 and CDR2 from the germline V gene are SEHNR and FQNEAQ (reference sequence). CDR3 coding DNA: TGTGCCAGCAGCCTAGGTGGGACAGGGGCCCAAGAGACCCAGTACTTC. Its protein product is CASSLGGTGAQETQYF.

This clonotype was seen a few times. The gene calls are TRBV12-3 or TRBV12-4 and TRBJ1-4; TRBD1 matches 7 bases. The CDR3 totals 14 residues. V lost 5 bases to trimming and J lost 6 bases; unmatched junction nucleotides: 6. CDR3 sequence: CASSRGGTDEKLFF. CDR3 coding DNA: TGTGCCAGCAGTAGAGGGGGGACAGATGAAAAACTGTTTTTT.

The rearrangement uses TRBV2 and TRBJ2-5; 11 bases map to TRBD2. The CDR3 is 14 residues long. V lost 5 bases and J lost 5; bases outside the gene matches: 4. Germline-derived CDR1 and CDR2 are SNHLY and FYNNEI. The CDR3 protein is CASSRTSGSETQYF. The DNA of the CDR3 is TGTGCCAGCAGTCGGACTAGCGGGTCGGAGACCCAGTACTTC.

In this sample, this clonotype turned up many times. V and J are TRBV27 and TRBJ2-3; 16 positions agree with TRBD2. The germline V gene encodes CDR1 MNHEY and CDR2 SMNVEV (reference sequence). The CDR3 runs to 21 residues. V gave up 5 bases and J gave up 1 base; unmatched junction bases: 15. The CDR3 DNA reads TGTGCCAGCAGTACAAACCGCCCGGGACTAGCGGGAGGGGGTGGCACAGATACGCAGTATTTT. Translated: CASSTNRPGLAGGGGTDTQYF.